These 26 T cell receptor beta chains share one sample of origin, sequenced in a study of vaccination effects on CD4 cells after COVID-19. Sequencing was preceded by expansion of antigen-specific CD4+ T cells with viral peptide pools in the ViraFEST assay. Subsequent to a culture period of around eleven days, CD4+ T cells were isolated. Two doses of BNT162b2 or mRNA-1273 vaccine were administered to participants. For these receptors, no antigen is known. The method was immunoSEQ multiplex PCR; TCRdb's version includes in-frame clones alone and lacks a portion of them. This repertoire shows approximately 65,000 clones, 74% found once; its top ten account for roughly 1.4%. The specimen was CD4+ T cells from PBMCs cultured with HCoV-229E spike peptides, collected after COVID-19 vaccination. The receptors derive from a human donor who received a COVID-19 vaccine.

This chain uses TRBV12-5 with TRBJ2-1, with D perhaps TRBD2 (5 bases). Trimming removed 2 bases at V and 2 bases at J, with 16 bases between. The CDR3 has 17 amino acids. The germline gives CDR1 LGHNT, CDR2 FRNRAP. CDR3 bases: TGTGCTAGTGGTTTGTCACGATCGGGGATCCCCTACAATGAGCAGTTCTTC. Its translation: CASGLSRSGIPYNEQFF.

This clone was detected once. The V call is TRBV24-1, the J call TRBJ2-1, with 9 bases identical to TRBD1. Per germline, CDR1 KGHDR and CDR2 SFDVKD. V was pared by 8 bases and J by 4 bases, with 2 bases of the junction left unmatched. The CDR3 spans 13 residues. CDR3 in DNA: TGTGCCACCACCGACAGGGGGTACAATGAGCAGTTCTTC. This sequence encodes CATTDRGYNEQFF.

J is TRBJ1-4 and V is TRBV12-3 or TRBV12-4, with no clear D. Deletions cut 10 bases from V and 3 bases from J, with 12 bases between. The CDR3 totals 13 residues. The CDR3 nucleotides read TGTGCCACCCTGCGTGGGGCTAATGAAAAACTGTTTTTT. Residues: CATLRGANEKLFF.

V and J are TRBV9 and TRBJ1-1; possible D gene TRBD1, 6 bases. V lost 0 bases and J lost 4, with 13 bases in between. The CDR3 is made up of 15 amino acids. CDR1 and CDR2 from the germline V gene are SGDLS and YYNGEE. The CDR3 DNA is TGTGCCAGCAGCGTAGAGGGCAGGGGAGGCACTGAAGCTTTCTTT. Its translation is CASSVEGRGGTEAFF.

The chain joins TRBV27 to TRBJ1-2, with 7 bases lining up with TRBD1. Germline CDR1 reads MNHEY; CDR2 reads SMNVEV (reference sequence). The CDR3 length is 15 residues. Trimming cost V 6 bases and J 4 bases; bases outside gene matches: 11. The DNA of the CDR3 is TGTGCCAGCAGCCCCCTGGACAGGATCCTCTATGGCTACACCTTC. Protein product: CASSPLDRILYGYTF.

This chain connects TRBV5-1 to TRBJ2-5; no reliable D call. Germline assignment: CDR1 SGHRS and CDR2 YFSETQ. CDR3 length equals 14 residues. Trimming took off 1 base at V and 2 bases at J, with 9 bases between the two ends. The CDR3 DNA follows: TGCGCCAGCAGCTTGTCACTACAACAAGAGACCCAGTACTTC. It is translated as CASSLSLQQETQYF.

The chain links TRBV5-1 to TRBJ1-1, with D unclear. The CDR3 spans 14 residues. Trimming took 0 bases from V and 4 from J, leaving 10 bases between them. Germline CDR1 reads SGHRS; CDR2 reads YFSETQ. CDR3 loop: CASSLALGSTEAFF. CDR3 in DNA: TGCGCCAGCAGCTTGGCACTGGGAAGCACTGAAGCTTTCTTT.

The rearrangement uses TRBV7-9 and TRBJ2-3; tentatively, D is TRBD2 (7 bases). V was cut by 7 bases and J by 3 bases, with 20 bases left in between. Per the germline V gene, CDR1 is SEHNR and CDR2 is FQNEAQ (reference sequence). CDR3 size: 16 residues. The DNA of the CDR3 is TGTGCCAGCACCCTCTTCGGCGGGGGCGAAACAGATACGCAGTATTTT. Translating gives CASTLFGGGETDTQYF.

The V gene is TRBV27, the J gene TRBJ1-5; D perhaps matches TRBD1 (6 bases). CDR1 and CDR2 from the germline V gene are MNHEY and SMNVEV (reference sequence). The V and J ends lost 4 bases and 6 bases respectively, with 13 bases between them. The CDR3 covers 14 residues. As DNA, the CDR3 is TGTGCCAGCAGTTCAACAGGGTCGCGTCAGCCCCAGCATTTT. It encodes CASSSTGSRQPQHF.

This chain links TRBV24-1 with TRBJ1-1; D remains ambiguous. The length of the CDR3 is 12 residues. The V and J ends lost 4 bases and 1 base respectively, with 3 bases between them. CDR1 KGHDR and CDR2 SFDVKD come from the germline V gene. The CDR3 DNA reads TGTGCCACCAGTGAAGCGAACACTGAAGCTTTCTTT. Translating it yields CATSEANTEAFF.

V usage is TRBV2 and J usage is TRBJ1-2; no definite D call. The CDR3 has 14 residues. Germline-derived CDR1 and CDR2 are SNHLY and FYNNEI. Trimming shortened V by 5 bases and J by 0 bases, and 10 bases separated the two germline ends. Here the CDR3 DNA reads TGTGCCAGCAGTAGTCTGATAGCTAACTATGGCTACACCTTC. Its translation is CASSSLIANYGYTF. Using reference TRBV2 and TRBJ1-2 for the parts outside the CDR3, the full variable domain is EPEVTQTPSHQVTQMGQEVILRCVPISNHLYFYWYRQILGQKVEFLVSFYNNEISEKSEIFDDQFSVERPDGSNFTLKIRSTKLEDSAMYFCASSSLIANYGYTFGSGTRLTVV.

The chain uses TRBV2 and TRBJ2-7; D ambiguous. V lost 2 bases, J lost 3 bases, and 5 bases lay in between. This CDR3 spans 12 amino acids. Germline V lookup: CDR1 SNHLY, CDR2 FYNNEI. The CDR3: CASSEFGYEQYV. CDR3 in DNA: TGTGCCAGCAGTGAATTTGGCTACGAGCAGTACGTC.

V is TRBV5-6 and J is TRBJ2-7; TRBD1 matches 12 bases. CDR1 is SGHDT and CDR2 is YYEEEE in the germline V gene. The trim removed 4 bases at V and 2 bases at J, leaving 7 bases unmatched. The CDR3 contains 16 residues. The CDR3 sequence: CASSTPGQGAPYEQYV. CDR3 sequence (DNA): TGTGCCAGCAGCACCCCGGGACAGGGGGCACCCTACGAGCAGTACGTC.

The genes are TRBV2 and TRBJ1-4; 7 bases are a match to TRBD1. J gave up 3 bases and V 7 bases, and 2 bases lay outside the gene matches. The length of the CDR3 is 13 residues. Germline V gene data show CDR1 as SNHLY and CDR2 as FYNNEI. CDR3 sequence: CASIQGSNEKLFF. Written as DNA, the CDR3 is TGTGCCAGCATACAGGGGTCTAATGAAAAACTGTTTTTT.

V gene TRBV11-3 combines with J gene TRBJ2-1; TRBD2 aligns across 10 bases. This CDR3 comprises 15 residues. The V gene's germline CDR1 is SGHNT and CDR2 YENEEA. Losses at the gene ends were 5 bases for V and 4 bases for J; bases not matched to a gene: 5. The CDR3: CASSLTSGFYNEQFF. CDR3 DNA: TGTGCCAGCAGCCTGACTAGCGGGTTTTACAATGAGCAGTTCTTC.

The rearrangement joins TRBV5-1 to TRBJ2-3; no reliable D call. CDR1 and CDR2 from the germline V gene are SGHRS and YFSETQ. The V end lost 4 bases, the J end lost 0 bases, and 12 bases lay between the germline ends. There are 15 residues in the CDR3. The CDR3 loop reads CASSPSDPSTDTQYF. DNA for the CDR3: TGCGCCAGCAGCCCGTCCGACCCCAGCACAGATACGCAGTATTTT. Full variable domain (rest looked up from reference TRBV5-1 and TRBJ2-3): KAGVTQTPRYLIKTRGQQVTLSCSPISGHRSVSWYQQTPGQGLQFLFEYFSETQRNKGNFPGRFSGRQFSNSRSEMNVSTLELGDSALYLCASSPSDPSTDTQYFGPGTRLTVL.

The V and J genes are TRBV2 and TRBJ1-1; D is unresolved. The length of the CDR3 is 15 residues. Trimming shortened V by 3 bases and J by 2 bases, and 13 bases separated the two germline ends. CDR1 is SNHLY and CDR2 is FYNNEI in the germline V gene. Here the CDR3 reads CASSENRQFNTEAFF. The CDR3 DNA reads TGTGCCAGCAGTGAGAATCGGCAGTTTAACACTGAAGCTTTCTTT.

The rearrangement links TRBV11-2 to TRBJ2-7; TRBD2 matches 7 bases. CDR3 length equals 15 residues. Germline V lookup: CDR1 SGHAT, CDR2 FQNNGV. Germline trimming cut 6 bases from V and 6 bases from J; bases unmatched to any gene: 14. CDR3 protein: CASSRSGGTGGEQYV. The CDR3 DNA follows: TGTGCCAGCAGTCGGTCTGGCGGGACGGGAGGCGAGCAGTACGTC.

The rearrangement links TRBV6-1 to TRBJ2-1; TRBD2 agrees at 7 bases. After removal of 2 bases from V and 1 base from J, the junction contained 8 bases not matched to a gene. Germline CDR1 is MNHNS and CDR2 is SASEGT. CDR3 length equals 17 residues. CDR3 sequence (DNA): TGTGCCAGCAGTGAACTTGGACTAGGGAAATCCTACAATGAGCAGTTCTTC. Translated, it gives CASSELGLGKSYNEQFF.

As to this clone: Other DNA sequences of this sample code for an identical CDR3. The chain employs TRBV6-5 and TRBJ1-3; D may be TRBD1 (5 bases). V shed 2 bases and J shed 0 bases, with 5 bases lying between them. CDR3 length equals 14 residues. Per the germline V gene, CDR1 is MNHEY and CDR2 is SVGAGI. DNA for the CDR3: TGTGCCAGCAGTTACACAGGCTCTGGAAACACCATATATTTT. Translating gives CASSYTGSGNTIYF.

V and J are TRBV5-1 and TRBJ1-3; D gene uncertain. Per germline, CDR1 SGHRS and CDR2 YFSETQ. The CDR3 has 15 amino acids. Trimming shortened V by 7 bases and J by 0 bases, and 14 bases separated the two germline ends. The CDR3 loop is CASADGRTSGNTIYF. The CDR3 DNA reads as TGCGCCAGCGCCGATGGAAGGACCTCTGGAAACACCATATATTTT.

This sequence joins TRBV3-1 (or the pseudogene TRBV3-2) and TRBJ1-3, with D possibly being TRBD1 (6 bases). Germline assignment: CDR1 LGHDT and CDR2 YNNKEL (reference sequence). The CDR3 sequence is 17 residues long. V dropped 5 bases and J dropped 0 bases, with 17 bases sitting between them. CDR3 in DNA: TGTGCCAGCAGCGGATCAGGGGCGCTGAGCTCTGGAAACACCATATATTTT. This gives the protein CASSGSGALSSGNTIYF.

The chain combines TRBV6-6 with TRBJ1-2, with TRBD1 as a possible D gene (6 bases). The germline V and J ends were trimmed by 5 bases and 0 bases, with 7 bases remaining between them. The CDR3 covers 13 residues. Germline values: CDR1 MNHNY, CDR2 SVGAGI (reference sequence). The CDR3 DNA sequence: TGTGCCAGCAGTGAGGGGGCTAACTATGGCTACACCTTC. It yields the protein CASSEGANYGYTF.

This rearrangement joins TRBV7-2 to TRBJ2-1, with a tentative D call TRBD2 (6 bases). CDR1 is SGHTA, CDR2 FQGNSA, per germline. This CDR3 comprises 16 residues. V dropped 1 base and J dropped 2 bases, with 12 bases sitting between them. CDR3 protein: CASSLVSGGTYNEQFF. The CDR3 coding sequence is TGTGCCAGCAGCTTAGTTTCCGGGGGTACCTACAATGAGCAGTTCTTC.

V is TRBV5-1 and J is TRBJ2-1, with D tentatively TRBD2 (5 bases). The V gene's germline CDR1 is SGHRS and CDR2 YFSETQ. The CDR3 sequence is 16 residues long. The V end was cut by 3 bases, the J end by 0 bases, with 13 bases between. CDR3 DNA: TGCGCCAGCAGCTGGACTGGCGGACTCTCCTACAATGAGCAGTTCTTC. Protein: CASSWTGGLSYNEQFF.

The genes are TRBV6-2 or TRBV6-3 and TRBJ2-2; D is possibly TRBD2 (7 bases). Germline lookup yields CDR1 MNHEY and CDR2 SVGEGT. The CDR3 runs 14 residues. V lost 6 bases and J 5 bases, leaving 13 bases between the germline ends. The CDR3 DNA is TGTGCCAGCAGCTGGGGAGGGGGAACCGGGGAGCTGTTTTTT. Translated, it gives CASSWGGGTGELFF.